This T cell receptor beta chain is drawn from a study of radiotherapy plus CTLA-4 blockade in lung cancer. Study information: Objective responses were observed in approximately 20% of patients, and disease control was achieved by 30% to 40%. Notes on the study in general: Radiotherapy plus ipilimumab was followed by expansion in blood of tumor-derived TCR clones.

CTLA-4 blockade using ipilimumab, together with focal radiation, was received by patients with chemo-refractory metastatic non-small-cell lung cancer. Germline CDR1 ENHRY, CDR2 SYGVKD. The CDR3 runs to 13 residues. Trimming stripped 6 bases from V and 8 bases from J, with 13 bases between. The protocol was immunoSEQ multiplex PCR, while the TCRdb copy is restricted to in-frame clones and leaves out a portion. Of approximately 33,000 clones in the sample, about 72% were seen once. This clone was recorded a few times. Its target is not known. Sequencing used peripheral blood, obtained from a patient treated with radiotherapy plus ipilimumab. This rearrangement joins TRBV10-3 to TRBJ1-4, with D tentatively TRBD1 (6 bases). This TCR was sampled from a human donor with non-small cell lung cancer who had stable disease on radiotherapy plus ipilimumab. CDR3 amino acids: CAIRSGAGEKLFF. CDR3 DNA: TGTGCCATCAGGTCGGGGGCTGGGGAAAAACTGTTTTTT.